What follows are 17 T cell receptor beta chains derived from one specimen sequenced in a study of T cell clonotyping in hematopoietic cell transplantation. Profiling relied on immunoSEQ multiplex PCR, and the TCRdb table lists in-frame clones only, not all of them. The sample comprises tens of thousands of clones, roughly 88% of which are singletons, and 3% to 4% rests with the top ten. Time point indicated: recipient sample about 28 days before transplant, after cytoreduction. The sequences come from peripheral blood mononuclear cells, collected before stem cell transplant. These receptor sequences come from a man between 18 and 35 years old with biphenotypic leukemia. Some clones in this sample may be carry-over from other donors' samples.

V usage is TRBV2 and J usage is TRBJ2-1; D is ambiguous. Per germline, CDR1 SNHLY and CDR2 FYNNEI. The ends were cut back, 4 bases at V and 3 bases at J, with 13 bases in the middle. This CDR3 spans 15 amino acids. In DNA, the CDR3 is TGTGCCAGCAGTGGGCGGATGTCCGGCTACAATGAGCAGTTCTTC. Protein: CASSGRMSGYNEQFF.

CDR3 in amino acids: CASSPVGSSYNSPLHF. For the CDR3, the DNA is TGTGCCAGCAGCCCAGTCGGGAGCTCCTATAATTCACCCCTCCACTTT. V usage is TRBV11-1 and J usage is TRBJ1-6, with D hard to call. V was trimmed by 5 bases and J by 0 bases, leaving 11 bases between them. This CDR3 spans 16 amino acids. CDR1 and CDR2 from the germline V gene are SGHAT and FQDESV (reference sequence).

The chain employs TRBV19 and TRBJ1-1; D might be TRBD1 (5 bases). Trimming took 6 bases from V and 1 from J, leaving 9 bases between them. Germline V lookup: CDR1 LNHDA, CDR2 SQIVND (reference sequence). CDR3 length: 13 residues. CDR3 in amino acids: CASSRTGNTEAFF. The CDR3 DNA is TGTGCCAGTAGCCGCACAGGGAACACTGAAGCTTTCTTT.

The chain employs TRBV27 and TRBJ1-3; D may be TRBD1 (6 bases). Trimming cost V 3 bases and J 2 bases, with 8 bases left between them. The CDR3 is 14 amino acids. CDR1 MNHEY and CDR2 SMNVEV come from the germline V gene (reference sequence). CDR3 bases: TGTGCCAGCAGTTTTAGGGGGGCTGGAAACACCATATATTTT. Its protein is CASSFRGAGNTIYF.

The rearrangement links TRBV23-1 to TRBJ1-2, with 8 bases matching TRBD1. TRBV23-1 is sorted into the ORF group, with uncertain function. J was trimmed by 0 bases and V by 0 bases; bases with no gene match: 12. This CDR3 contains 19 residues. In nucleotides, the CDR3 is TGCGCCAGCAGTCAATCGAGTTCGAGACAGGGGCTTTCTAACTATGGCTACACCTTC. It yields the protein CASSQSSSRQGLSNYGYTF.

This clone has a single count. This chain joins TRBV25-1 and TRBJ1-2; 8 nucleotides align to TRBD1. With V trimmed by 3 bases and J by 4 bases, 4 bases remained unmatched. From germline, CDR1 is MGHDK and CDR2 SYGVNS. CDR3 length: 14 amino acids. Written as DNA, the CDR3 is TGTGCCAGCAGTGATCCCGGGACAGGCTATGGCTACACCTTC. Translation: CASSDPGTGYGYTF.

CDR3 sequence: CASRAQRGTYEQYF. The CDR3 nucleotides read TGTGCCAGCCGGGCACAGCGGGGAACCTACGAGCAGTACTTC. The chain carries TRBV19 and TRBJ2-7; TRBD2 matches at 7 bases. V shed 9 bases and J 2 bases; nucleotides not matched to a gene: 10. The germline V gene has CDR1 LNHDA and CDR2 SQIVND (reference sequence). The CDR3 loop spans 14 amino acids. The full variable domain, its missing parts supplied by reference TRBV19 and TRBJ2-7, is DGGITQSPKYLFRKEGQNVTLSCEQNLNHDAMYWYRQDPGQGLRLIYYSQIVNDFQKGDIAEGYSVSREKKESFPLTVTSAQKNPTAFYLCASRAQRGTYEQYFGPGTRLTVT.

The sample holds a few counts of this clone. This chain uses TRBV6-5 with TRBJ1-5, with 7 bases identical to TRBD1. CDR3 length: 13 amino acids. The V and J ends lost 6 bases and 7 bases, in that order; junction bases with no gene match: 6. The V gene's germline CDR1 is MNHEY and CDR2 SVGAGI. The DNA for the CDR3 is TGTGCCAGCAGAAGGGGGCGAAGCCAGCCCCAGCATTTT. Translating gives CASRRGRSQPQHF.

The DNA of the CDR3 is TGCGCCAGCAGCCGAGATTCTTTCACTGAAGCTTTCTTT. Its protein product is CASSRDSFTEAFF. The rearrangement joins TRBV4-3 to TRBJ1-1; D gene uncertain. CDR1 and CDR2 from the germline V gene are LGHNA and YSLEER. The CDR3 is 13 residues long. Trimming shortened V by 4 bases and J by 4 bases, and 10 bases separated the two germline ends.

The V gene is TRBV5-4, the J gene TRBJ1-2; 7 bases are shared with TRBD1. Germline V gene lookup returns CDR1 SGHNT and CDR2 YYREEE (reference sequence). This CDR3 is 13 amino acids long. The V segment lost 3 bases and the J segment 2 bases; nucleotides outside the gene matches: 1. The CDR3: CASSSTGNYGYTF. DNA of the CDR3: TGTGCCAGCAGCTCGACAGGGAACTATGGCTACACCTTC.

The V call is TRBV29-1, the J call TRBJ2-7; 7 bases line up with TRBD2. Germline CDR1 reads SQVTM; CDR2 reads ANQGSEA. CDR3 size: 14 residues. After removal of 7 bases from V and 1 base from J, the junction contained 10 bases not matched to a gene. This chain's CDR3 is CSAKGTSDSYEQYF. In DNA, the CDR3 is TGCAGCGCTAAGGGTACTAGCGATTCCTACGAGCAGTACTTC.

This chain links TRBV11-3 with TRBJ2-2, with unresolved D. Germline V gives CDR1 SGHNT, CDR2 YENEEA. The CDR3 is made up of 14 amino acids. Trimming took off 7 bases at V and 4 bases at J, with 13 bases between the two ends. DNA of the CDR3: TGTGCCAGCACCTCCCGGACCGCCACCGGGGAGCTGTTTTTT. Protein sequence: CASTSRTATGELFF.

The CDR3 loop is CASSFPRHGTPYEQYF. CDR3 coding DNA: TGTGCCAGCAGCTTCCCCCGTCACGGGACACCCTACGAGCAGTACTTC. The J gene is TRBJ2-7, the V gene TRBV7-8, with TRBD1 as a possible D gene (6 bases). V shed 3 bases and J shed 2 bases, with 17 bases lying between them. Per the germline V gene, CDR1 is SGHVS and CDR2 is FQNEAQ. The CDR3 runs 16 residues.

This sequence joins TRBV29-1 and TRBJ1-2, with no clear D. Per germline, CDR1 SQVTM and CDR2 ANQGSEA. V was shortened by 1 base and J by 4 bases, with 10 bases between the two germline ends. This CDR3 is 13 amino acids long. The CDR3 DNA reads as TGCAGCGTTGAAGGTCAGTCGCGCTATGGCTACACCTTC. Translated, it gives CSVEGQSRYGYTF.

V and J are TRBV11-2 and TRBJ2-3; D perhaps matches TRBD1 (6 bases). Germline V gives CDR1 SGHAT, CDR2 FQNNGV. This CDR3 comprises 15 residues. V was pared by 1 base and J by 1 base, with 9 bases between. The CDR3 DNA reads TGTGCCAGCAGCTTAGGGGCAGGGGGCACAGATACGCAGTATTTT. It codes for CASSLGAGGTDTQYF.

The chain joins TRBV6-5 to TRBJ1-5, with a tentative D call TRBD1 (6 bases). Germline V gene sequence: CDR1 MNHEY, CDR2 SVGAGI. Trimming cost V 6 bases and J 0 bases, with 12 bases left between them. CDR3 length: 15 amino acids. DNA of the CDR3: TGTGCCAGCAGACGGACAGCTTATAGCAATCAGCCCCAGCATTTT. This codes for CASRRTAYSNQPQHF.

The chain carries TRBV9 and TRBJ2-7, with no clear D. CDR3 size: 14 residues. Germline CDR1 is SGDLS and CDR2 is YYNGEE. With 0 bases removed from V and 0 bases from J, the gap between germline ends came to 7 bases. The CDR3 region has the DNA TGTGCCAGCAGCGTAGGGATCATCTCCTACGAGCAGTACTTC. It yields the protein CASSVGIISYEQYF. The variable domain in full, completed from reference TRBV9 and TRBJ2-7, reads DSGVTQTPKHLITATGQRVTLRCSPRSGDLSVYWYQQSLDQGLQFLIQYYNGEERAKGNILERFSAQQFPDLHSELNLSSLELGDSALYFCASSVGIISYEQYFGPGTRLTVT.